A single sample gave rise to the 10 T cell receptor beta chains below, sequenced in a study of PD-1 blockade in classical Hodgkin lymphoma. TCRdb's copy holds only in-frame clones and misses some; the assay was immunoSEQ multiplex PCR. In the table there are around 65,000 clones, around nine tenths of which are singletons. Time point meaning: cycle 4 day 1 (C4D1), after around six weeks of nivolumab. All the patients suffered relapse after autologous stem cell transplantation, and brentuximab vedotin exposure differed. Sequencing used peripheral blood mononuclear cells (PBMCs), obtained before the fourth cycle of nivolumab. The receptors here all came from a human donor with classical Hodgkin lymphoma.

Regarding this clone: This specimen includes other DNA sequences encoding the same CDR3. The chain recombines TRBV5-1 with TRBJ1-3, with D hard to call. Trimming left V 0 bases short and J 2 bases short, with 9 bases between. CDR3 size: 15 residues. CDR1 SGHRS and CDR2 YFSETQ come from the germline V gene. CDR3 residues: CASSLEGGPGNTIYF. For the CDR3, the DNA is TGCGCCAGCAGCTTGGAGGGCGGCCCTGGAAACACCATATATTTT.

The J gene is TRBJ2-6, the V gene TRBV5-1; the D is unclear. The CDR3 length is 16 residues. The germline V gene encodes CDR1 SGHRS and CDR2 YFSETQ. With 0 bases removed from V and 2 bases from J, the gap between germline ends came to 9 bases. The DNA for the CDR3 is TGCGCCAGCAGCTTGGCGAGAGGACCTGGGGCCAACGTCCTGACTTTC. Residues: CASSLARGPGANVLTF.

V and J are TRBV19 and TRBJ2-3; 8 positions agree with TRBD1. The J segment lost 2 bases and the V segment lost 5 bases, leaving 6 bases of the junction unmatched. Germline V gene data show CDR1 as LNHDA and CDR2 as SQIVND (reference sequence). The CDR3 consists of 15 residues. The CDR3 DNA reads as TGTGCCAGTAGTCCGACAGGGGCCGCCACAGATACGCAGTATTTT. Protein sequence: CASSPTGAATDTQYF.

The chain employs TRBV5-1 and TRBJ2-7; D is possibly TRBD2 (7 bases). The germline CDR1 and CDR2 sequences are SGHRS and YFSETQ. CDR3 length: 15 amino acids. V shed 3 bases and J shed 2 bases, with 15 bases lying between them. The CDR3 DNA follows: TGCGCCAGCAGCTCCGACGGGGGGCCCACCTACGAGCAGTACTTC. Residues: CASSSDGGPTYEQYF.

This clone was recorded once. V is TRBV5-1 and J is TRBJ2-5; D may match TRBD1 or TRBD2 (5 bases each). Between the trimmed V and J ends, which lost 1 base and 4 bases, there was a span of 11 bases. CDR3 length equals 14 residues. The germline V gene encodes CDR1 SGHRS and CDR2 YFSETQ. The CDR3 nucleotides are TGCGCCAGCAGCTTGTCAGGGAGTGGAGAGACCCAGTACTTC. As protein: CASSLSGSGETQYF.

The chain employs TRBV30 and TRBJ2-2, with D possibly matching TRBD2 (5 bases). CDR1 is GTSNPN, CDR2 SVGIG, per germline (reference sequence). This CDR3 has 15 residues. The V end lost 0 bases, the J end lost 8 bases, and 16 bases lay between the germline ends. The CDR3 coding sequence is TGTGCCTGGAGTGTACGAGGGTTGATGGTTGGGGAGCTGTTTTTT. Its translation: CAWSVRGLMVGELFF.

Concerning this clone: Other DNA sequences in this sample translate to the same CDR3. The V and J genes are TRBV5-1 and TRBJ1-4; D uncertain. CDR1 and CDR2 (germline): SGHRS, YFSETQ. The CDR3 totals 14 residues. Trimming removed 2 bases from V and 2 bases from J, with 7 bases in between. The CDR3 spells CASSFVGTNEKLFF. DNA of the CDR3: TGCGCCAGCAGCTTCGTGGGGACTAATGAAAAACTGTTTTTT.

V and J are TRBV4-1 and TRBJ2-1; D not resolved. Germline CDR1 and CDR2: MGHRA and YSYEKL. The CDR3 spans 17 residues. V was cut by 2 bases and J by 0 bases, with 14 bases left in between. The DNA for the CDR3 is TGCGCCAGCAGCCAAAGCCCTCCAGGAAGCTCCTACAATGAGCAGTTCTTC. This translates into CASSQSPPGSSYNEQFF.

V gene TRBV11-1 combines with J gene TRBJ2-3, with TRBD2 matching 16 bases. Trimming cost V 5 bases and J 9 bases; bases outside gene matches: 11. Germline V gives CDR1 SGHAT, CDR2 FQDESV (reference sequence). This CDR3 spans 17 amino acids. This chain's CDR3 is CASSPGLAGGPSETQYF. The CDR3 DNA reads as TGTGCCAGCAGCCCGGGACTAGCGGGGGGGCCTAGTGAAACGCAGTATTTT.

Comments on this clone: This sample also contains other DNA sequences that code for the same CDR3. V is TRBV7-8 and J is TRBJ1-5, with TRBD1 as a possible D gene (6 bases). Germline V gene lookup returns CDR1 SGHVS and CDR2 FQNEAQ. Trimming removed 2 bases from V and 6 bases from J, with 11 bases in between. The CDR3 extends over 14 amino acids. The CDR3 reads CASSLFQGSQPQHF. CDR3 in DNA: TGTGCCAGCAGCTTATTTCAGGGGAGTCAGCCCCAGCATTTT.